These 12 T cell receptor beta chains originate from one sample sequenced in a study of blood T cell repertoires in COVID-19. Clones were read by immunoSEQ multiplex PCR, and TCRdb kept only the in-frame ones, dropping some. The sample contains more than 90,000 clones, 85% of which appear only once. Specimen: peripheral blood. These receptors were collected from a woman aged 65 to 85 with active or convalescent COVID-19.

The chain uses TRBV6-5 and TRBJ2-1, with D possibly matching TRBD2 (6 bases). V was trimmed by 6 bases and J by 8 bases, leaving 11 bases between them. The CDR3 covers 12 residues. Per germline, CDR1 MNHEY and CDR2 SVGAGI. The CDR3 reads CASSTSGDEQFF. DNA for the CDR3: TGTGCCAGCAGCACTTCGGGAGATGAGCAGTTCTTC.

The CDR3 coding sequence is TGTGCCAGCAGCTTGAGACAGGCGAGCTCCTACGAGCAGTACTTC. As protein: CASSLRQASSYEQYF. The chain combines TRBV7-2 with TRBJ2-7; TRBD1 might be the D (6 bases). V was cut by 3 bases and J by 0 bases, with 12 bases left in between. This CDR3 spans 15 amino acids. In germline, CDR1 is SGHTA, CDR2 FQGNSA.

The chain couples TRBV6-5 to TRBJ2-2, with D maybe TRBD1 (6 bases). CDR1 is MNHEY and CDR2 is SVGAGI in the germline V gene. This CDR3 is 14 amino acids long. Trimming cost V 6 bases and J 1 base, with 9 bases left between them. In nucleotides, the CDR3 is TGTGCCAGCAGCAGACAGGTGAACACCGGGGAGCTGTTTTTT. Its protein product is CASSRQVNTGELFF.

This clone has only a few counts. The chain links TRBV3-1 (or the pseudogene TRBV3-2) to TRBJ2-7; 7 positions match TRBD2. Germline V gene lookup returns CDR1 LGHDT and CDR2 YNNKEL (reference sequence). V dropped 4 bases and J dropped 3; count of bases not matched to a gene: 6. CDR3 length: 14 amino acids. The CDR3 nucleotides are TGTGCCAGCAGCCCCTCTAGCGGCCTCTACGAGCAGTACTTC. This sequence encodes CASSPSSGLYEQYF.

The chain has TRBV5-1 and TRBJ1-1, with 10 bases that match TRBD1. Per germline, CDR1 SGHRS and CDR2 YFSETQ. The CDR3 has 14 amino acids. The trim removed 3 bases at V and 4 bases at J, leaving 3 bases unmatched. The CDR3 sequence is CASSWGQGSTEAFF. The CDR3 DNA reads TGCGCCAGCAGCTGGGGACAGGGGAGCACTGAAGCTTTCTTT.

Written as DNA, the CDR3 is TGTGCCACCAGTGTCACCCCCGGACTAGCGGGATTCACAGATACGCAGTATTTT. Protein product: CATSVTPGLAGFTDTQYF. The J gene is TRBJ2-3, the V gene TRBV24-1, with 12 bases identical to TRBD2. Germline V gene data show CDR1 as KGHDR and CDR2 as SFDVKD. V shed 5 bases and J 2 bases; nucleotides not matched to a gene: 10. The CDR3 has 18 residues.

The chain is built from TRBV9 and TRBJ2-5; the D is unclear. There are 13 residues in the CDR3. Trimming stripped 1 base from V and 1 base from J, with 5 bases between. Germline CDR1 is SGDLS and CDR2 is YYNGEE. The CDR3 DNA is TGTGCCAGCAGCGTACAGGTCCAAGAGACCCAGTACTTC. This gives the protein CASSVQVQETQYF.

The chain joins TRBV7-8 to TRBJ2-2, with a weak D call TRBD2 (5 bases). This CDR3 comprises 15 residues. Trimming took 3 bases from V and 6 from J, leaving 14 bases between them. Germline CDR1 and CDR2: SGHVS and FQNEAQ. The CDR3 here is CASSFRGGIAGELFF. As DNA, the CDR3 is TGTGCCAGCAGCTTCCGGGGTGGTATTGCCGGGGAGCTGTTTTTT.

The rearrangement links TRBV5-1 to TRBJ2-3, with 8 bases matching TRBD1. Germline loops: CDR1 SGHRS, CDR2 YFSETQ. CDR3 length: 15 amino acids. V lost 6 bases, J lost 3 bases, and 9 bases stayed unmatched. The CDR3 region is CASKTVQGGTDTQYF. The CDR3 region has the DNA TGCGCCAGCAAGACCGTACAGGGGGGAACAGATACGCAGTATTTT.

V gene TRBV18 combines with J gene TRBJ2-1, with D maybe TRBD2 (7 bases). Trimming took off 2 bases at V and 10 bases at J, with 15 bases between the two ends. The germline V gene has CDR1 KGHSH and CDR2 LQKENI. The CDR3 runs to 14 residues. The CDR3 DNA sequence: TGTGCCAGCTCACCAAAGGGCGGGGGCTCGGAGCAGTTCTTC. This codes for CASSPKGGGSEQFF.

A single count supports this clone. This rearrangement joins TRBV6-5 to TRBJ1-4; D might be TRBD1 (5 bases). Trimming took off 4 bases at V and 6 bases at J, with 9 bases between the two ends. This CDR3 has 13 residues. CDR1 MNHEY and CDR2 SVGAGI come from the germline V gene. This CDR3 reads CASSFVQDEKLFF. DNA of the CDR3: TGTGCCAGCAGTTTCGTACAGGATGAAAAACTGTTTTTT.

This clone appeared once. The J gene is TRBJ1-2, the V gene TRBV28, with D possibly TRBD1 on 6 matching bases. CDR1 and CDR2 from the germline V gene are MDHEN and SYDVKM. Trimming left V 5 bases short and J 7 bases short, with 17 bases between. This CDR3 is 14 amino acids long. The DNA for the CDR3 is TGTGCCAGCAGTGTGCCAAGACAGGACTTTGGCTACACCTTC. As protein: CASSVPRQDFGYTF.